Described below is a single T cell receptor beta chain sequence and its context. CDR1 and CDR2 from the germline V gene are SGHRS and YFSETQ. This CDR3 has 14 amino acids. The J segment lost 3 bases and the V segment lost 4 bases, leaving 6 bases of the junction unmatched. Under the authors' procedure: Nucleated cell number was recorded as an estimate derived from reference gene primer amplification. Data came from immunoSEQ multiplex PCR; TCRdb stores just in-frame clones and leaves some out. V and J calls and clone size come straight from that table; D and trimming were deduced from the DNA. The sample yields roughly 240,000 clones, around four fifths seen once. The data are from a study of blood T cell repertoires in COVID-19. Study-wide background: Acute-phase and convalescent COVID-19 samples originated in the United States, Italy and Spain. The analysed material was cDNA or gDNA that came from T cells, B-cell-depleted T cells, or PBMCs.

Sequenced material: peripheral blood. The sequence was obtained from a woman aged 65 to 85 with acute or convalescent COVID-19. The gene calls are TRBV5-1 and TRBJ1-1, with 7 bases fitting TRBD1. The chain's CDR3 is CASSGGTVDTEAFF. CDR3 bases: TGCGCCAGCAGCGGAGGGACAGTTGACACTGAAGCTTTCTTT.